This T cell receptor beta chain is drawn from a study of blood T cell repertoires in COVID-19. Study at large: Researchers got acute and convalescent COVID-19 samples from the United States, Italy and Spain. Sample material is recorded as cDNA or gDNA derived from T cells, B-cell-depleted T cells, or PBMCs.

Methods used by the authors: Researchers report that nucleated cell counts were estimated from reference gene primer amplification. The method was immunoSEQ multiplex PCR; TCRdb's version includes in-frame clones alone and lacks a portion of them. Clone size and the V and J calls come from that table; the DNA yielded D and trimming. The data contain approximately 110,000 clones, roughly four fifths of them singletons. V trimming: 3 bases; J trimming: 3 bases; junction bases outside the gene matches: 4. The CDR3 spans 15 residues. Germline V lookup: CDR1 GTSNPN, CDR2 SVGIG (reference sequence). Sequenced input: peripheral blood. This TCR came from a man between 65 and 80 years old with active or convalescent COVID-19. The chain couples TRBV30 to TRBJ2-2, with 10 bases aligning to TRBD2. In DNA form, the CDR3 reads TGTGCCTGGAGCCTCGGACTAGCGGACACCGGGGAGCTGTTTTTT. Its protein product is CAWSLGLADTGELFF.